This is a list of T cell receptor beta chains from one sample in a study of blood T cell repertoires in COVID-19. Assay used: immunoSEQ multiplex PCR; TCRdb lists only in-frame clones, some missing. The sample has roughly 260,000 clones; over 80% are singletons. The sequenced sample consisted of PBMCs or T cells enriched from blood (not recorded which). All receptors come from a woman aged 18-29 years who had recovered from COVID-19. The CDR3 runs from the conserved cysteine through the conserved F or W. A D gene is named only where the DNA matches it firmly. Part of the rows lack a size; the others show once, few, many or a class for expanded clones.

TRBV9	17	-	TRBJ2-6	-	TGTGCCAGCAGCGGATGGCCAGTAAACTCTGGGGCCAACGTCCTGACTTTC	CASSGWPVNSGANVLTF
TRBV3-1/TRBV3-2	11	-	TRBJ1-2	TRBD1	TGTGCCAGCAGCCAAGGACAGGGTAACACCTTC	CASSQGQGNTF
TRBV18	14	once	TRBJ1-4	-	TGTGCCAGCTCACCCACAGTGAATAATGAAAAACTGTTTTTT	CASSPTVNNEKLFF
TRBV28	14	-	TRBJ1-4	-	TGTGCCAGCAGTTTCGGGGGGTCTAATGAAAAACTGTTTTTT	CASSFGGSNEKLFF
TRBV28	12	-	TRBJ1-1	TRBD1	TGTGCCAGCGGGACAGGGGACACTGAAGCTTTCTTT	CASGTGDTEAFF
TRBV10-3	14	-	TRBJ2-1	TRBD2	TGTGCCATCAGGGATAGCGGGGGGCACAATGAGCAGTTCTTC	CAIRDSGGHNEQFF
TRBV28	15	-	TRBJ1-4	TRBD1	TGTGCCAGCAGTCGCCCTCAGGGGGCTAATGAAAAACTGTTTTTT	CASSRPQGANEKLFF
TRBV21-1	16	-	TRBJ1-4	-	TGTGCCAGCAGCTGGACAGGGACTTTCACTAATGAAAAACTGTTTTTT	CASSWTGTFTNEKLFF
TRBV27	17	-	TRBJ2-2	TRBD1	TGTGCCAGCAGTTTCAGTCCGGGACAGGGCTCGTCCGGGGAGCTGTTTTTT	CASSFSPGQGSSGELFF
TRBV11-2	14	-	TRBJ2-2	-	TGTGCCAGCACCTCGTTAGTTAGTTTCGGGGAGCTGTTTTTT	CASTSLVSFGELFF
TRBV5-1	16	-	TRBJ2-3	-	TGCGCCAGCAGCTTGGTTCCGCCTAATTCGGGAGATACGCAGTATTTT	CASSLVPPNSGDTQYF
TRBV6-5	12	-	TRBJ2-3	-	TGTGCCAGCAGTTACGCCGGAGATACGCAGTATTTT	CASSYAGDTQYF
TRBV28	17	-	TRBJ2-6	TRBD1	TGTGCCAGCAGTTTTGGGGACAGATTGTCTGGGGCCAACGTCCTGACTTTC	CASSFGDRLSGANVLTF
TRBV7-3	14	few	TRBJ2-5	TRBD1	TGTGCCAGCAGCTTGGGTGGACAGGGAAAGACCCAGTACTTC	CASSLGGQGKTQYF
TRBV7-2	14	-	TRBJ2-2	-	TGTGCCAGGGCGGGCGGGGTGAACACCGGGGAGCTGTTTTTT	CARAGGVNTGELFF
TRBV2	15	-	TRBJ1-2	-	TGTGCCAGCAGTGGGATGATCGGGGTATCGATGAGCTACACCTTC	CASSGMIGVSMSYTF
TRBV7-9	15	-	TRBJ2-3	TRBD2	TGTGCCAGCAGCTTCTTAGCGGGGAGCACAGATACGCAGTATTTT	CASSFLAGSTDTQYF
TRBV6-5	15	-	TRBJ1-4	-	TGTGCCAGCAGTTACTTTGCGGGAGTTAATGAAAAACTGTTTTTT	CASSYFAGVNEKLFF
TRBV11-3	11	-	TRBJ1-1	-	TGTGCCAGCAGCTTGAGAGGTCCGGCTTTCTTT	CASSLRGPAFF
TRBV24-1	14	-	TRBJ1-3	-	TGTGCCACCCGTAGCCGGGATTCTGGAAACACCATATATTTT	CATRSRDSGNTIYF
TRBV29-1	15	-	TRBJ1-1	-	TGCAGCGTTGACGTTAGTGGACACTTGAACACTGAAGCTTTCTTT	CSVDVSGHLNTEAFF
TRBV5-1	15	-	TRBJ2-7	TRBD2	TGCGCCAGCAGCTTGGCCCTAGCGGGGGGTCACGAGCAGTACTTC	CASSLALAGGHEQYF
TRBV2	15	once	TRBJ1-1	-	TGTGCCAGCAGTGAAGGGAGCTTTAAGGAGACTGAAGCTTTCTTT	CASSEGSFKETEAFF
TRBV28	19	-	TRBJ2-3	-	TGTGCCAGCAGTCCACAATACCGCTGGGGCAGGAGTAGCACAGATACGCAGTATTTT	CASSPQYRWGRSSTDTQYF
TRBV3-1/TRBV3-2	13	-	TRBJ1-5	-	TGTGCCAGCAGCCAAGATCAGGGCCAGCCCCAGCATTTT	CASSQDQGQPQHF
TRBV9	13	-	TRBJ1-2	TRBD1	TGTGCCAGCAGCCCGGACAGGGTTTGGGGCTACACCTTC	CASSPDRVWGYTF
TRBV5-6	12	-	TRBJ1-1	-	TGTGCCAGCAGCTTGGGACAGACTGAAGCTTTCTTT	CASSLGQTEAFF
TRBV7-9	16	-	TRBJ1-1	TRBD1	TGTGCCAGCAGCTTACCCCAGACAGGGTTGAACACTGAAGCTTTCTTT	CASSLPQTGLNTEAFF
TRBV7-9	17	-	TRBJ2-1	TRBD2	TGTGCCAGCAGGGCACCGGGACTAGCGCTTTCCTACAATGAGCAGTTCTTC	CASRAPGLALSYNEQFF
TRBV9	16	-	TRBJ2-2	TRBD2	TGTGCCAGCAGTAAGGGACTAGCGGCGAACACCGGGGAGCTGTTTTTT	CASSKGLAANTGELFF
TRBV5-1	14	-	TRBJ1-3	TRBD1	TGCGCCAGCAGTGAAGGGACAGGGGTTAACACCATATATTTT	CASSEGTGVNTIYF
TRBV3-1/TRBV3-2	16	-	TRBJ2-5	-	TGTGCCAGCAGCCCCACCTTCGGACTAACCAAAGAGACCCAGTACTTC	CASSPTFGLTKETQYF
TRBV18	13	-	TRBJ1-1	TRBD1	TGTGCCAGCTCGCAGGACAGGGGTACTGAAGCTTTCTTT	CASSQDRGTEAFF
TRBV14	17	once	TRBJ1-1	TRBD1	TGTGCCAGCAGCCAGGTGACAGGGGTACGGAAGGGCACTGAAGCTTTCTTT	CASSQVTGVRKGTEAFF
TRBV6-2/TRBV6-3	15	-	TRBJ2-1	-	TGTGCCAGCACCCCTTTCGGGAGCTCCTACAATGAGCAGTTCTTC	CASTPFGSSYNEQFF
TRBV4-3	15	-	TRBJ1-1	TRBD1	TGCGCCAGCAGCCAAGACACTACAGGGGGGACTGAAGCTTTCTTT	CASSQDTTGGTEAFF
TRBV28	16	once	TRBJ2-7	TRBD2	TGTGCCAGCAGTTATCCTCGACTAGCGGGAGGCTACGAGCAGTACTTC	CASSYPRLAGGYEQYF
TRBV19	15	-	TRBJ1-6	-	TGTGCCAGTAGTATGGAGATTTTCTATAATTCACCCCTCCACTTT	CASSMEIFYNSPLHF
TRBV18	15	-	TRBJ1-3	TRBD1	TGTGCCAGCTCACTTGGGACAGTATCTGGAAACACCATATATTTT	CASSLGTVSGNTIYF
TRBV12-3/TRBV12-4	13	-	TRBJ1-6	-	TGTGCCAGTTGCCGGGGGGCTGATTCACCCCTCCACTTT	CASCRGADSPLHF
TRBV18	18	-	TRBJ2-5	TRBD1	TGTGCCAGCTCACCACAGTCATTCCCGGGACAGGGTCGGGAGACCCAGTACTTC	CASSPQSFPGQGRETQYF
TRBV4-3	19	-	TRBJ1-1	TRBD1	TGCGCCAGCAGCCAAGCGATATTCAGGAACAGGGGGTTTCACACTGAAGCTTTCTTT	CASSQAIFRNRGFHTEAFF
TRBV19	18	-	TRBJ1-5	-	TGTGCCAGTAGTATTTGGCTAGGGGCGTTCAGGGGTGATCAGCCCCAGCATTTT	CASSIWLGAFRGDQPQHF
TRBV9	14	once	TRBJ2-5	TRBD1	TGTGCCAGCAGCGCAGGGACAGACCAAGAGACCCAGTACTTC	CASSAGTDQETQYF
TRBV7-2	19	-	TRBJ1-3	-	TGTGCCAGCAGCTTAGTGCCTATGGGGGGGGCCTACTCTGGAAACACCATATATTTT	CASSLVPMGGAYSGNTIYF
TRBV7-3	15	-	TRBJ2-5	TRBD2	TGTGCCAGCAGCGCCAGCGGGAGGGCCGAGGAGACCCAGTACTTC	CASSASGRAEETQYF